This TCR beta chain was recorded in a study of shared clonotypes between healthy human individuals. Notes on the study in general: Shared across a few donors were around 5% of the naive CD4 clonotypes.

About this clone itself: No antigen is known for it.

Template for every sorted-subset replicate PCR totaled 150 to 250 ng DNA, 25,000 to 30,000 T cell genomes. TCRdb's copy holds only in-frame clones and misses some; the assay was immunoSEQ multiplex PCR. The sample carries 2 million or so clones, 90% to 95% recorded once. CDR3 length equals 16 residues. The germline gives CDR1 SEHNR, CDR2 FQNEAQ (reference sequence). The junction had 8 bases not matched to a gene; V was cut back by 2 bases and J by 2 bases. The chain is built from TRBV7-9 and TRBJ2-5, with 7 positions matching TRBD1. What was sequenced was naive CD4+ T cells sorted from blood. Sample subset: CD45RA+ positively selected. This clonotype originated in a man between 18 and 29 years old in good health. CDR3 loop: CASSLLAQGKQETQYF. DNA of the CDR3: TGTGCCAGCAGCTTACTGGCACAGGGGAAACAAGAGACCCAGTACTTC. The entire variable domain, with the rest obtained from reference TRBV7-9 and TRBJ2-5, is as follows: DTGVSQNPRHKITKRGQNVTFRCDPISEHNRLYWYRQTLGQGPEFLTYFQNEAQLEKSRLLSDRFSAERPKGSFSTLEIQRTEQGDSAMYLCASSLLAQGKQETQYFGPGTRLLVL.